Shown below are 16 T cell receptor beta chains from a single sample sequenced in a study of cytomegalovirus exposure and HLA in healthy donors. Assay used: immunoSEQ multiplex PCR; TCRdb lists only in-frame clones, some missing. Of 90,000 to 150,000 clones listed, under 90% are singletons. Sequencing was done on a sample of PBMCs. The receptors stem from a woman in her 30s in good health and CMV-seronegative.

The chain combines TRBV27 with TRBJ2-1; TRBD2 matches 9 bases. This CDR3 region has 15 residues. Germline V gene data show CDR1 as MNHEY and CDR2 as SMNVEV (reference sequence). Trimming at V came to 2 bases and at J to 7 bases, leaving 6 bases not matched to a gene. DNA for the CDR3: TGTGCCAGCAGTTTACTGGCGGGGGGGCCTAATGAGCAGTTCTTC. Its translation: CASSLLAGGPNEQFF.

V usage is TRBV19 and J usage is TRBJ1-1; TRBD1 agrees at 11 bases. The CDR3 sequence is 13 residues long. The V segment lost 7 bases and the J segment 6 bases; nucleotides outside the gene matches: 4. Germline CDR1 and CDR2: LNHDA and SQIVND (reference sequence). CDR3 bases: TGTGCCAGTATGGGACAGGGGGTTCCTGAAGCTTTCTTT. As protein: CASMGQGVPEAFF.

The genes are TRBV7-8 and TRBJ1-2; the D is unclear. Trimming stripped 5 bases from V and 4 bases from J, with 11 bases between. From germline, CDR1 is SGHVS and CDR2 FQNEAQ. The CDR3 is 13 amino acids. CDR3 protein: CASSPNGAYGYTF. The CDR3 DNA reads as TGTGCCAGCAGCCCTAACGGAGCCTATGGCTACACCTTC.

The chain is built from TRBV30 and TRBJ1-5; no reliable D call. The CDR3 totals 12 residues. V lost 5 bases, J lost 6 bases, and 11 bases lay in between. Germline CDR1 and CDR2: GTSNPN and SVGIG (reference sequence). For the CDR3, the DNA is TGTGCCTGGTCGCTATCGGGTCAGCCCCAGCATTTT. As protein: CAWSLSGQPQHF.

The rearrangement joins TRBV5-4 to TRBJ2-3; 7 bases are shared with TRBD1. The CDR3 has 16 amino acids. Germline V gene sequence: CDR1 SGHNT, CDR2 YYREEE (reference sequence). The junction had 6 bases not matched to a gene; V was cut back by 0 bases and J by 2 bases. Here the CDR3 DNA reads TGTGCCAGCAGCTTGGGTCGGGACAGACCCACAGATACGCAGTATTTT. Amino acids: CASSLGRDRPTDTQYF. The full variable domain, its missing parts supplied by reference TRBV5-4 and TRBJ2-3, is ETGVTQSPTHLIKTRGQQVTLRCSSQSGHNTVSWYQQALGQGPQFIFQYYREEENGRGNFPPRFSGLQFPNYSSELNVNALELDDSALYLCASSLGRDRPTDTQYFGPGTRLTVL.

This sequence joins TRBV29-1 and TRBJ1-2; weak D call: TRBD1 (6 bases). The CDR3 loop spans 12 amino acids. Deletions cut 7 bases from V and 2 bases from J, with 11 bases between. The germline gives CDR1 SQVTM, CDR2 ANQGSEA. For the CDR3, the DNA is TGCAGCGGGGGGACACTGAACTATGGCTACACCTTC. The encoded protein is CSGGTLNYGYTF.

V usage is TRBV2 and J usage is TRBJ2-5; 8 nucleotides match TRBD1. The length of the CDR3 is 13 residues. CDR1 and CDR2 (germline): SNHLY, FYNNEI. The trim removed 6 bases at V and 3 bases at J, leaving 3 bases unmatched. The CDR3 here is CASRQDREETQYF. In DNA form, the CDR3 reads TGTGCCAGCAGGCAGGACAGGGAAGAGACCCAGTACTTC.

The chain links TRBV6-6 to TRBJ2-1, with TRBD1 matching 7 bases. The ends lost 5 bases at V and 6 bases at J; junction bases unmatched: 4. CDR3 length: 13 residues. Germline CDR1 reads MNHNY; CDR2 reads SVGAGI (reference sequence). CDR3 nucleotide sequence: TGTGCCAGCAGTACCGACAGGGCCAATGAGCAGTTCTTC. This codes for CASSTDRANEQFF.

This clone was picked up one time. V is TRBV11-3 and J is TRBJ2-4; maybe TRBD1 (5 bases). Germline V gene data show CDR1 as SGHNT and CDR2 as YENEEA. The CDR3 loop spans 16 amino acids. The ends were cut back, 1 base at V and 0 bases at J, with 10 bases in the middle. The CDR3 sequence: CASSLVDTGAKNIQYF. The CDR3 coding sequence is TGTGCCAGCAGCTTAGTGGACACCGGAGCCAAAAACATTCAGTACTTC. The full variable domain, rest sourced from reference TRBV11-3 and TRBJ2-4, is EAGVVQSPRYKIIEKKQPVAFWCNPISGHNTLYWYLQNLGQGPELLIRYENEEAVDDSQLPKDRFSAERLKGVDSTLKIQPAELGDSAVYLCASSLVDTGAKNIQYFGAGTRLSVL.

The rearrangement links TRBV27 to TRBJ2-7; 7 nucleotides match TRBD2. CDR1 MNHEY and CDR2 SMNVEV come from the germline V gene (reference sequence). The CDR3 is 14 residues long. The ends lost 3 bases at V and 3 bases at J; junction bases unmatched: 5. The CDR3 loop reads CASSFHRGVYEQYF. The CDR3 DNA reads TGTGCCAGCAGTTTTCACCGGGGGGTCTACGAGCAGTACTTC.

This chain uses TRBV7-9 with TRBJ2-7; 7 bases map to TRBD2. CDR3 length equals 16 residues. Germline V gene lookup returns CDR1 SEHNR and CDR2 FQNEAQ (reference sequence). The V segment lost 5 bases and the J segment 0 bases; nucleotides outside the gene matches: 10. The CDR3 bases are TGTGCCAGCAGCCCGCCTGGCGGGGGAAACTCCTACGAGCAGTACTTC. This gives the protein CASSPPGGGNSYEQYF.

Only a few counts were recorded for this clone. The chain is built from TRBV7-3 and TRBJ2-1; 8 bases are a match to TRBD2. The CDR3 is made up of 15 amino acids. CDR1 and CDR2 (germline): SGHTA, FQGTGA. Trimming removed 5 bases from V and 5 bases from J; junction bases left unmatched: 8. DNA for the CDR3: TGTGCCAGCAGCGCCCCCGGGACTAGGAACAATGAGCAGTTCTTC. Its protein is CASSAPGTRNNEQFF.

In regard to this clone: Other nucleotide sequences in the sample specify the same CDR3. This chain joins TRBV5-1 and TRBJ1-2; TRBD1 matches at 7 bases. Per the germline V gene, CDR1 is SGHRS and CDR2 is YFSETQ. V trimming: 0 bases; J trimming: 2 bases; junction bases outside the gene matches: 1. The CDR3 totals 14 residues. Here the CDR3 reads CASSLATGNYGYTF. For the CDR3, the DNA is TGCGCCAGCAGCTTGGCGACAGGGAACTATGGCTACACCTTC.

The gene calls are TRBV6-6 and TRBJ1-2, with TRBD1 identical over 10 bases. CDR1 and CDR2 (germline): MNHNY, SVGAGI (reference sequence). There are 15 residues in the CDR3. V shed 4 bases, J shed 5 bases, and the junction held 7 bases outside the gene matches. The CDR3 nucleotides are TGTGCCAGCAGTTTCCCGACAGGGGGCAATTATGGCTACACCTTC. Residues: CASSFPTGGNYGYTF.

This clone was observed a handful of times. The chain recombines TRBV5-1 with TRBJ1-2; D unresolved. V lost 4 bases and J lost 5, with 12 bases in between. This CDR3 comprises 13 residues. CDR1 is SGHRS, CDR2 YFSETQ, per germline. The CDR3 bases are TGCGCCAGCAGCCCTCGGTTAGATTATGGCTACACCTTC. Residues: CASSPRLDYGYTF.

The J gene is TRBJ2-2, the V gene TRBV30, with 9 positions matching TRBD1. Trimming took 5 bases from V and 3 from J; bases not matched to a gene: 7. The germline V gene encodes CDR1 GTSNPN and CDR2 SVGIG (reference sequence). CDR3 length: 15 amino acids. The CDR3 nucleotides are TGTGCCTGGGAACAGGGGGCAGGGTACACCGGGGAGCTGTTTTTT. Translated, it gives CAWEQGAGYTGELFF.